The 22 T cell receptor beta chains given below trace back to one sample, sequenced in a study of T cell responses to AZD1222 COVID-19 vaccine. The method was immunoSEQ multiplex PCR; TCRdb's version includes in-frame clones alone and lacks a portion of them. The sample includes under 70,000 clones, around 74% of them seen just once. The material sequenced was peripheral blood, taken on day 0 of MenACWY control vaccination. These receptors all come from an adult in good health.

This chain uses TRBV3-1 (or the pseudogene TRBV3-2) with TRBJ1-1, with D possibly TRBD1 on 5 matching bases. V shed 1 base and J shed 3 bases, with 12 bases lying between them. This CDR3 region has 15 residues. Per the germline V gene, CDR1 is LGHDT and CDR2 is YNNKEL (reference sequence). The CDR3 loop is CASSQVSGGDTEAFF. The CDR3, as DNA: TGTGCCAGCAGCCAAGTGAGCGGGGGTGACACTGAAGCTTTCTTT.

V and J are TRBV5-5 and TRBJ2-2, with 8 nucleotides matching TRBD1. The germline V gene has CDR1 SGHKS and CDR2 YYEKEE (reference sequence). Unmatched junction bases numbered 7, after V lost 0 bases and J lost 6 bases. The CDR3 has 16 amino acids. The CDR3 sequence is CASSLEAGGGAGELFF. The CDR3 DNA is TGTGCCAGCAGCTTGGAGGCAGGGGGCGGCGCCGGGGAGCTGTTTTTT. Using reference TRBV5-5 and TRBJ2-2 for the parts outside the CDR3, the full variable domain is DAGVTQSPTHLIKTRGQQVTLRCSPISGHKSVSWYQQVLGQGPQFIFQYYEKEERGRGNFPDRFSARQFPNYSSELNVNALLLGDSALYLCASSLEAGGGAGELFFGEGSRLTVL.

This chain connects TRBV5-1 to TRBJ2-5; 14 bases are a match to TRBD2. Germline CDR1 reads SGHRS; CDR2 reads YFSETQ. J lost 6 bases, V lost 4 bases, and 8 bases had no gene match. The CDR3 runs to 16 residues. CDR3 amino acids: CASSLGTSGSGKTQYF. The CDR3 coding sequence is TGCGCCAGCAGCCTCGGGACTAGCGGGAGTGGAAAGACCCAGTACTTC.

This rearrangement joins TRBV7-8 to TRBJ2-5; 13 nucleotides agree with TRBD2. The germline V gene has CDR1 SGHVS and CDR2 FQNEAQ. V trimming: 3 bases; J trimming: 1 base; junction bases outside the gene matches: 5. The CDR3 contains 17 residues. CDR3 DNA sequence: TGTGCCAGCAGCTTGGCAAGACTAGCGGGGGGCCAAGAGACCCAGTACTTC. Encoded protein: CASSLARLAGGQETQYF.

The chain couples TRBV6-1 to TRBJ1-1; TRBD1 might be the D (6 bases). CDR1 is MNHNS and CDR2 is SASEGT in the germline V gene. V was clipped by 1 base and J by 4 bases, with 13 bases between them. The length of the CDR3 is 15 residues. The DNA of the CDR3 is TGTGCCAGCAGTGAAGTGCGGCAGGGGACCACTGAAGCTTTCTTT. Encoded protein: CASSEVRQGTTEAFF.

This sequence joins TRBV5-4 and TRBJ2-7; 8 bases fit TRBD1. V gave up 3 bases and J gave up 7 bases; unmatched junction bases: 9. The CDR3 contains 14 residues. CDR1 and CDR2 from the germline V gene are SGHNT and YYREEE (reference sequence). This CDR3 is CASSSGQGTDEQYF. DNA of the CDR3: TGTGCCAGCAGCTCTGGACAGGGTACGGATGAGCAGTACTTC.

The V and J genes are TRBV2 and TRBJ1-1; D unclear. V was pared by 8 bases and J by 5 bases, with 9 bases between. Germline CDR1 reads SNHLY; CDR2 reads FYNNEI. There are 11 residues in the CDR3. CDR3 DNA: TGTGCCAGCGGACTAAAAACTGAAGCTTTCTTT. It translates to CASGLKTEAFF.

V gene TRBV7-2 combines with J gene TRBJ1-2; 9 bases align to TRBD1. The germline V gene has CDR1 SGHTA and CDR2 FQGNSA. The J segment lost 3 bases and the V segment lost 0 bases, leaving 2 bases of the junction unmatched. This CDR3 has 15 residues. The CDR3 loop is CASSLAQGAYYGYTF. The CDR3 DNA reads as TGTGCCAGCAGCTTAGCACAGGGGGCCTACTATGGCTACACCTTC.

J is TRBJ2-5 and V is TRBV6-5; D gene ambiguous. This CDR3 has 13 residues. Looked up from germline, CDR1 is MNHEY and CDR2 is SVGAGI. V gave up 5 bases and J gave up 3 bases, with 10 bases separating them. The CDR3 reads CASSIGAKETQYF. The DNA of the CDR3 is TGTGCCAGCAGTATAGGCGCGAAAGAGACCCAGTACTTC.

This clone showed up just once. The J gene is TRBJ1-6, the V gene TRBV19, with 7 bases that match TRBD1. Germline V gene lookup returns CDR1 LNHDA and CDR2 SQIVND (reference sequence). The CDR3 length is 16 residues. The ends lost 2 bases at V and 7 bases at J; junction bases unmatched: 8. CDR3 nucleotide sequence: TGTGCCAGTAGTATAACCCACAGGGGCCCCAATTCACCCCTCCACTTT. Its protein product is CASSITHRGPNSPLHF.

This clone has a single count. J is TRBJ2-7 and V is TRBV19; maybe TRBD2 (5 bases). The germline V and J ends were trimmed by 5 bases and 7 bases, with 21 bases remaining between them. This CDR3 has 15 residues. Germline-derived CDR1 and CDR2 are LNHDA and SQIVND (reference sequence). CDR3 residues: CASSSAGAGMGEQYF. CDR3 in DNA: TGTGCCAGTAGTTCCGCGGGCGCCGGAATGGGGGAGCAGTACTTC.

This clone was seen a handful of times. The chain employs TRBV2 and TRBJ2-7; 12 bases align to TRBD2. The CDR3 length is 15 residues. J lost 7 bases, V lost 4 bases, and 8 bases had no gene match. Germline V gene sequence: CDR1 SNHLY, CDR2 FYNNEI. CDR3 loop: CASSGTGTSGSEQYF. The CDR3 region has the DNA TGTGCCAGCAGTGGTACCGGGACTAGCGGGTCGGAGCAGTACTTC.

This clone was recorded once. This rearrangement joins TRBV7-9 to TRBJ1-4; possibly TRBD1 for D (6 bases). Trimming removed 8 bases from V and 1 base from J, with 11 bases in between. Germline assignment: CDR1 SEHNR and CDR2 FQNEAQ (reference sequence). This CDR3 comprises 14 residues. This CDR3 reads CASSEGGTNEKLFF. For the CDR3, the DNA is TGTGCCAGCTCCGAGGGGGGAACTAATGAAAAACTGTTTTTT.

The chain couples TRBV6-5 to TRBJ1-1, with D hard to call. V lost 7 bases to trimming and J lost 0 bases, with 12 bases between them. The CDR3 spans 14 residues. Germline CDR1 reads MNHEY; CDR2 reads SVGAGI. The CDR3 nucleotides are TGTGCCAGCACCTCGGAGATAATGAACACTGAAGCTTTCTTT. Protein sequence: CASTSEIMNTEAFF.

The rearrangement joins TRBV4-1 to TRBJ1-2; no definite D call. Trimming shortened V by 0 bases and J by 10 bases, and 9 bases separated the two germline ends. The germline gives CDR1 MGHRA, CDR2 YSYEKL. The CDR3 consists of 12 residues. The CDR3: CASSQDRLVYTF. CDR3 in DNA: TGCGCCAGCAGCCAAGATCGTCTGGTCTACACCTTC.

This rearrangement joins TRBV6-1 to TRBJ2-2; D gene unclear. V was cut by 3 bases and J by 7 bases, with 15 bases left in between. The CDR3 sequence is 15 residues long. Germline V gives CDR1 MNHNS, CDR2 SASEGT. Here the CDR3 reads CASSEFGKGGGELFF. CDR3 in DNA: TGTGCCAGCAGTGAGTTCGGAAAAGGTGGCGGGGAGCTGTTTTTT.

This sequence joins TRBV3-1 (or the pseudogene TRBV3-2) and TRBJ2-1; 7 nucleotides line up with TRBD2. Germline assignment: CDR1 LGHDT and CDR2 YNNKEL (reference sequence). This CDR3 region has 15 residues. V shed 0 bases and J 4 bases; nucleotides not matched to a gene: 3. This CDR3 reads CASSQDAGEYNEQFF. Here the CDR3 DNA reads TGTGCCAGCAGCCAAGATGCGGGGGAGTACAATGAGCAGTTCTTC.

This clone was observed once. The chain links TRBV18 to TRBJ2-1; 8 nucleotides match TRBD1. The length of the CDR3 is 18 residues. Germline CDR1 is KGHSH and CDR2 is LQKENI. V gave up 3 bases and J gave up 7 bases; unmatched junction bases: 17. The CDR3 is CASSPSPGTGSGGNEQFF. The CDR3 DNA sequence: TGTGCCAGCTCACCTAGTCCCGGGACAGGTTCAGGAGGAAATGAGCAGTTCTTC.

The chain uses TRBV13 and TRBJ2-3; 7 positions agree with TRBD2. The CDR3 consists of 14 residues. The J segment lost 2 bases and the V segment lost 3 bases, leaving 2 bases of the junction unmatched. CDR1 and CDR2 from the germline V gene are PRHDT and FYEKMQ (reference sequence). DNA of the CDR3: TGTGCCAGCAGCTTGGAGCGGGACACAGATACGCAGTATTTT. Translated: CASSLERDTDTQYF.

The chain uses TRBV6-2 or TRBV6-3 and TRBJ1-1; D is unresolved. The CDR3 loop spans 12 amino acids. Germline-derived CDR1 and CDR2 are MNHEY and SVGEGT. V dropped 6 bases and J dropped 1 base, with 6 bases sitting between them. This CDR3 is CASSPGNTEAFF. CDR3 in DNA: TGTGCCAGCAGCCCTGGGAACACTGAAGCTTTCTTT.

CDR3 in amino acids: CASSLEQGSAFF. The CDR3, as DNA: TGTGCCAGCAGCTTAGAGCAGGGATCAGCTTTCTTT. This chain connects TRBV7-9 to TRBJ1-1; perhaps TRBD1 as D (5 bases). CDR1 and CDR2 (germline): SEHNR, FQNEAQ (reference sequence). The CDR3 contains 12 residues. V lost 1 base and J 10 bases, leaving 10 bases between the germline ends.

CDR3 DNA sequence: TGTGCCAGCAGCAAAGCTGGACAGGGGGCGCGGATGAACACTGAAGCTTTCTTT. Translated, it gives CASSKAGQGARMNTEAFF. This rearrangement joins TRBV21-1 to TRBJ1-1; no DNA check was done on the table's D call, TRBD1. TRBV21-1 corresponds to a pseudogene. The CDR3 extends over 18 amino acids.